The source of this T cell receptor (beta chain) is a study of tissue T cells after allogeneic stem cell transplantation. Study-level findings and limits: Motif-based clustering found tissue-specific repertoire signatures shared across patients, though few clones were shared.

The data were produced by immunoSEQ multiplex PCR, yet TCRdb's version contains in-frame clones alone and is incomplete. The sample contains about 5,200 clones, approximately 30% of which appear only once. Time point: mouse harvest day 14 after allogeneic transplant. Mouse grafts combined 10^7 T-cell-depleted bone marrow cells with 10^6 splenic CD5+ T cells. Per the germline V gene, CDR1 is KGHPV and CDR2 is FQNQEV (reference sequence). CDR3 length: 12 residues. With 4 bases removed from V and 1 base from J, the gap between germline ends came to 4 bases. This clone qualifies as medium-sized. Its cognate antigen is unknown. All gene names here are mouse names. The read stops 1 residue short of the end of the CDR3; the missing end is completed from the germline J gene.

The sample was skin. The chain joins TRBV26 to TRBJ1-1; D call uncertain. The receptor was isolated from a female BALB/c mouse given C57BL/6 T cells with graft-versus-host disease after an allogeneic hematopoietic cell transplant. CDR3 amino acids: CASSPQNTEVFF. The sequenced part of the CDR3 DNA is TGTGCCAGCAGTCCTCAAAACACAGAAGTCTTC.